This passage covers 13 T cell receptor beta chains from one sample sequenced in a study of cytomegalovirus exposure and HLA in healthy donors. The PCR employed 60 Vbeta primers together with 13 Jbeta primers. The protocol was immunoSEQ multiplex PCR, while the TCRdb copy is restricted to in-frame clones and leaves out a portion. The sample holds around 230,000 clones, roughly 84% seen once. Specimen: PBMCs. The receptors stem from a girl aged 2-9 years in good health and CMV-seronegative.

This sequence joins TRBV6-5 and TRBJ1-2; 7 nucleotides match TRBD1. Germline CDR1 is MNHEY and CDR2 is SVGAGI. After removal of 6 bases from V and 7 bases from J, the junction contained 11 bases not matched to a gene. The CDR3 totals 14 residues. CDR3 region: CASRETGKGGGYTF. Written as DNA, the CDR3 is TGTGCCAGCAGAGAGACAGGGAAGGGAGGTGGCTACACCTTC.

The chain employs TRBV7-9 and TRBJ2-7, with 9 bases fitting TRBD1. Germline V lookup: CDR1 SEHNR, CDR2 FQNEAQ (reference sequence). V gave up 2 bases and J gave up 4 bases; unmatched junction bases: 3. There are 14 residues in the CDR3. As DNA, the CDR3 is TGTGCCAGCAGCTTACCGACAGGGGGGTACGAGCAGTACTTC. Amino acid sequence: CASSLPTGGYEQYF.

This rearrangement joins TRBV19 to TRBJ1-5; 7 bases line up with TRBD1. Germline V gene sequence: CDR1 LNHDA, CDR2 SQIVND (reference sequence). The V segment lost 6 bases and the J segment 4 bases; nucleotides outside the gene matches: 6. This CDR3 has 14 amino acids. The CDR3: CASSEGTVNQPQHF. CDR3 nucleotide sequence: TGTGCCAGTAGCGAGGGGACAGTTAATCAGCCCCAGCATTTT. Full variable domain (remainder filled in from reference TRBV19 and TRBJ1-5): DGGITQSPKYLFRKEGQNVTLSCEQNLNHDAMYWYRQDPGQGLRLIYYSQIVNDFQKGDIAEGYSVSREKKESFPLTVTSAQKNPTAFYLCASSEGTVNQPQHFGDGTRLSIL.

The V call is TRBV18, the J call TRBJ1-2; D remains ambiguous. CDR3 size: 17 residues. With 0 bases removed from V and 0 bases from J, the gap between germline ends came to 14 bases. The germline gives CDR1 KGHSH, CDR2 LQKENI. CDR3 sequence reads: CASSPPKGGGSNYGYTF. The CDR3 region has the DNA TGTGCCAGCTCACCACCAAAGGGTGGAGGCTCTAACTATGGCTACACCTTC.

The chain links TRBV28 to TRBJ2-2; D might be TRBD2 (7 bases). Trimming shortened V by 6 bases and J by 6 bases, and 20 bases separated the two germline ends. The CDR3 totals 16 residues. Germline CDR1 and CDR2: MDHEN and SYDVKM. The CDR3 bases are TGTGCCAGCAGCTTTGGGGTGGGGGGGCGTCCCGGGGAGCTGTTTTTT. Translation gives CASSFGVGGRPGELFF.

The chain uses TRBV7-9 and TRBJ2-7, with a tentative D call TRBD1 (5 bases). The V end lost 1 base, the J end lost 2 bases, and 21 bases lay between the germline ends. Germline CDR1 is SEHNR and CDR2 is FQNEAQ (reference sequence). CDR3 length equals 18 residues. CDR3 amino acids: CASSLEGYRTQLTYEQYF. The CDR3, as DNA: TGTGCCAGCAGCTTAGAGGGGTACAGGACGCAGCTAACCTACGAGCAGTACTTC. The full variable domain, completed using reference TRBV7-9 and TRBJ2-7, is DTGVSQNPRHKITKRGQNVTFRCDPISEHNRLYWYRQTLGQGPEFLTYFQNEAQLEKSRLLSDRFSAERPKGSFSTLEIQRTEQGDSAMYLCASSLEGYRTQLTYEQYFGPGTRLTVT.

This sequence joins TRBV7-2 and TRBJ2-5, with D perhaps TRBD2 (5 bases). The CDR3 loop spans 16 amino acids. Germline lookup yields CDR1 SGHTA and CDR2 FQGNSA. The V end was cut by 2 bases, the J end by 1 base, with 14 bases between. In nucleotides, the CDR3 is TGTGCCAGCAGCTTATGGGCGGGTGCTGCCCAAGAGACCCAGTACTTC. Encoded protein: CASSLWAGAAQETQYF.

The V call is TRBV30, the J call TRBJ1-1; 7 bases fit TRBD1. V gave up 6 bases and J gave up 6 bases; unmatched junction bases: 4. CDR1 and CDR2 from the germline V gene are GTSNPN and SVGIG (reference sequence). This CDR3 region has 11 residues. This CDR3 reads CACSQGAEAFF. The CDR3 region has the DNA TGTGCCTGCTCCCAGGGGGCTGAAGCTTTCTTT.

This clone has only one observation. The chain couples TRBV2 to TRBJ2-3; 8 bases line up with TRBD1. The CDR3 spans 12 residues. Germline assignment: CDR1 SNHLY and CDR2 FYNNEI. The V and J ends lost 10 bases and 4 bases, in that order; junction bases with no gene match: 4. Written as DNA, the CDR3 is TGTGCCACCAGGGGGCGCGCAGATACGCAGTATTTT. Its protein is CATRGRADTQYF.

The rearrangement uses TRBV4-1 and TRBJ2-7; D unclear. This CDR3 contains 14 residues. V was clipped by 1 base and J by 0 bases, with 7 bases between them. Per germline, CDR1 MGHRA and CDR2 YSYEKL. The CDR3 sequence is CASSQGATSYEQYF. CDR3 bases: TGCGCCAGCAGCCAAGGGGCGACCTCCTACGAGCAGTACTTC.

This clone appeared once. The V and J genes are TRBV27 and TRBJ1-2; D is unresolved. V was pared by 7 bases and J by 4 bases, with 10 bases between. This CDR3 contains 12 residues. The germline CDR1 and CDR2 sequences are MNHEY and SMNVEV (reference sequence). The CDR3 reads CASKRAGYGYTF. CDR3 in DNA: TGTGCCAGCAAGAGGGCTGGCTATGGCTACACCTTC.

As DNA, the CDR3 is TGTGCCAGCAGCTCGCCCCCCGGGATTGGGATGGAGCAGTTCTTC. It codes for CASSSPPGIGMEQFF. The V and J genes are TRBV13 and TRBJ2-1; possibly TRBD2 for D (5 bases). V was shortened by 4 bases and J by 10 bases, with 20 bases between the two germline ends. CDR3 size: 15 residues. The germline V gene has CDR1 PRHDT and CDR2 FYEKMQ (reference sequence).

The chain is built from TRBV5-1 and TRBJ2-1; 9 bases agree with TRBD1. Trimming cost V 3 bases and J 6 bases; bases outside gene matches: 1. Germline loops: CDR1 SGHRS, CDR2 YFSETQ. The CDR3 loop spans 13 amino acids. CDR3 loop: CASSWTGANEQFF. As DNA, the CDR3 is TGCGCCAGCAGCTGGACAGGGGCCAATGAGCAGTTCTTC.